This TCR beta chain derives from a study of blood T cell repertoires in COVID-19. The overall study: Acute and convalescent COVID-19 samples came from the United States, Italy and Spain. T cells, B-cell-depleted T cells, or PBMCs supplied cDNA or gDNA.

Trimming at V came to 0 bases and at J to 1 base, leaving 7 bases not matched to a gene. From germline, CDR1 is LNHNV and CDR2 YYDKDF (reference sequence). The CDR3 is 17 amino acids. Original analysis: Estimation of nucleated cell counts was performed using reference gene primer amplification. Method: immunoSEQ multiplex PCR; TCRdb's copy keeps in-frame clones and lacks some. That table furnishes V, J and clone size, whereas the DNA furnished D and trimming. The sample carries 3,200 or so clones, 93% recorded once. The sequenced sample consisted of peripheral blood. The chain uses TRBV15 and TRBJ2-3, with 7 nucleotides matching TRBD2. This clonotype was sampled from a human donor in a cohort sampled during active COVID-19. The CDR3 coding sequence is TGTGCCACCAGCAGAGAGTTGGGGGGGATCGGCACAGATACGCAGTATTTT. This codes for CATSRELGGIGTDTQYF.